The 18 T cell receptor beta chains below were found in one sample sequenced in a study of CD8 T cells in ankylosing spondylitis. TCRdb reanalysed the 5' RACE reads using MiXCR and keeps one entry per CDR3 protein. The sample consists of about 160,000 distinct CDR3 sequences, around a tenth of them appearing once. Sequenced: blood, either unsorted or a sorted T cell fraction (not recorded which). These receptors all stem from a female donor with ankylosing spondylitis or in good health (not recorded which).

This clonotype was counted a few times. The chain has TRBV5-6 and TRBJ2-2; D is undetermined. CDR1 and CDR2 from the germline V gene are SGHDT and YYEEEE. The CDR3 length is 14 residues. Between the trimmed V and J ends, which lost 4 bases and 7 bases, there was a span of 14 bases. Here the CDR3 DNA reads TGTGCCAGCAGCCCTGACCCATCCGGCGGGGAGCTGTTTTTT. As protein: CASSPDPSGGELFF. The complete variable domain, with remaining parts taken from reference TRBV5-6 and TRBJ2-2, reads DAGVTQSPTHLIKTRGQQVTLRCSPKSGHDTVSWYQQALGQGPQFIFQYYEEEERQRGNFPDRFSGHQFPNYSSELNVNALLLGDSALYLCASSPDPSGGELFFGEGSRLTVL.

The genes are TRBV5-4 and TRBJ1-2; no reliable D call. Germline V gene data show CDR1 as SGHNT and CDR2 as YYREEE (reference sequence). The CDR3 runs 15 residues. V lost 3 bases and J lost 4, with 16 bases in between. The CDR3 protein is CASSSNMGAFYGYTF. DNA for the CDR3: TGTGCCAGCAGCTCTAACATGGGCGCGTTCTATGGCTACACCTTC. The whole variable domain, filled in from reference TRBV5-4 and TRBJ1-2, reads ETGVTQSPTHLIKTRGQQVTLRCSSQSGHNTVSWYQQALGQGPQFIFQYYREEENGRGNFPPRFSGLQFPNYSSELNVNALELDDSALYLCASSSNMGAFYGYTFGSGTRLTVV.

This clonotype occurred a few times. J is TRBJ2-7 and V is TRBV21-1; the listed D gene, TRBD1, was not tested against the DNA. TRBV21-1 corresponds to a pseudogene. The CDR3 has 12 amino acids. CDR3 in amino acids: CATTPRGDEQYF. CDR3 nucleotides: TGTGCCACTACCCCCAGAGGCGACGAGCAGTACTTC.

This clonotype appeared many times. The V gene is TRBV25-1, the J gene TRBJ2-3; D uncertain. The CDR3 loop spans 12 amino acids. The germline V gene has CDR1 MGHDK and CDR2 SYGVNS. V was clipped by 3 bases and J by 12 bases, with 13 bases between them. CDR3 protein: CASSETDHLQYF. The CDR3 DNA sequence: TGTGCCAGCAGTGAGACGGACCACCTTCAGTATTTT. Full variable domain (remainder filled in from reference TRBV25-1 and TRBJ2-3): EADIYQTPRYLVIGTGKKITLECSQTMGHDKMYWYQQDPGMELHLIHYSYGVNSTEKGDLSSESTVSRIRTEHFPLTLESARPSHTSQYLCASSETDHLQYFGPGTRLTVL.

V gene TRBV5-4 combines with J gene TRBJ2-3, with D perhaps TRBD2 (6 bases). Germline V CDR1 and CDR2: SGHNT, YYREEE (reference sequence). V was pared by 2 bases and J by 3 bases, with 13 bases between. The CDR3 runs to 15 residues. In nucleotides, the CDR3 is TGTGCCAGCAGCTTTTTCTTAGGAGGGACAGATACGCAGTATTTT. Amino acids: CASSFFLGGTDTQYF. Supplemented by reference TRBV5-4 and TRBJ2-3, the full variable domain reads ETGVTQSPTHLIKTRGQQVTLRCSSQSGHNTVSWYQQALGQGPQFIFQYYREEENGRGNFPPRFSGLQFPNYSSELNVNALELDDSALYLCASSFFLGGTDTQYFGPGTRLTVL.

This clonotype has more than one count but fewer than ten. The chain couples TRBV4-3 to TRBJ2-1; no definite D call. The germline CDR1 and CDR2 sequences are LGHNA and YSLEER. This CDR3 contains 13 residues. V lost 0 bases and J 7 bases, leaving 7 bases between the germline ends. The chain's CDR3 is CASSQDPRNEQFF. The CDR3 DNA follows: TGCGCCAGCAGCCAAGATCCCCGGAATGAGCAGTTCTTC.

This clonotype was recorded a few times. The chain links TRBV12-3 or TRBV12-4 to TRBJ2-1, with 10 bases fitting TRBD2. The CDR3 totals 14 residues. Unmatched junction bases numbered 2, after V lost 1 base and J lost 8 bases. CDR3 loop: CASSLVAGGHEQFF. In DNA form, the CDR3 reads TGTGCCAGCAGTTTAGTAGCGGGAGGACATGAGCAGTTCTTC.

The CDR3 nucleotides are TGTGCCAGTACTCACAGGGTGAATCAGCCCCAGCATTTT. Its protein is CASTHRVNQPQHF. This rearrangement joins TRBV19 to TRBJ1-5; the D gene is possibly TRBD1 (6 bases). Trimming removed 7 bases at V and 4 bases at J, with 11 bases between. The CDR3 totals 13 residues. CDR1 and CDR2 from the germline V gene are LNHDA and SQIVND (reference sequence).

The gene calls are TRBV4-1 and TRBJ1-1, with D unresolved. The CDR3 consists of 13 residues. Germline loops: CDR1 MGHRA, CDR2 YSYEKL. V was pared by 1 base and J by 4 bases, with 7 bases between. The CDR3 coding sequence is TGCGCCAGCAGCCAAGGGATTGGCACTGAAGCTTTCTTT. Amino acid sequence: CASSQGIGTEAFF.

The chain recombines TRBV4-3 with TRBJ1-3; TRBD1 is a possible D gene (6 bases). The V gene's germline CDR1 is LGHNA and CDR2 YSLEER. The CDR3 is 15 amino acids. V was cut by 4 bases and J by 3 bases, with 13 bases left in between. Written as DNA, the CDR3 is TGCGCCAGCAGCCCCGACAGGCGGAATGGAAACACCATATATTTT. Protein: CASSPDRRNGNTIYF.

CDR3 sequence reads: CASSSSSGATDTQYF. In DNA, the CDR3 is TGTGCCAGCAGCTCCTCTAGCGGGGCTACAGATACGCAGTATTTT. The chain recombines TRBV7-9 with TRBJ2-3, with 9 bases identical to TRBD2. Germline assignment: CDR1 SEHNR and CDR2 FQNEAQ (reference sequence). This CDR3 has 15 residues. Trimming took 4 bases from V and 3 from J; bases not matched to a gene: 5.

V gene TRBV4-1 combines with J gene TRBJ1-2; D possibly corresponds to TRBD1 (6 bases). Germline V gene data show CDR1 as MGHRA and CDR2 as YSYEKL. Deletions cut 0 bases from V and 3 bases from J, with 11 bases between. This CDR3 comprises 15 residues. The CDR3 sequence: CASSQDPTGYYGYTF. As DNA, the CDR3 is TGCGCCAGCAGCCAAGACCCCACAGGGTACTATGGCTACACCTTC.

This clonotype was observed many times. V gene TRBV5-1 combines with J gene TRBJ2-3; no firm D call. CDR3 length: 15 amino acids. With 4 bases removed from V and 6 bases from J, the gap between germline ends came to 18 bases. Germline V gene sequence: CDR1 SGHRS, CDR2 YFSETQ. The CDR3 sequence is CASSPSSGIIDTQYF. DNA of the CDR3: TGCGCCAGCAGCCCGAGCTCCGGCATAATTGATACGCAGTATTTT.

This clonotype was seen only a few times. One junction end disagrees with the germline gene, perhaps due to a read error. The V call is TRBV20-1, the J call TRBJ2-1, with TRBD2 identical over 9 bases. Germline assignment: CDR1 DFQATT and CDR2 SNEGSKA (reference sequence). CDR3 length equals 18 residues. The DNA of the CDR3 is TGCAGTGCTAGAGATGGTAGCGGGAGTAAAACGTCCTTCAATGAGCAGTTCTTC. It codes for CSARDGSGSKTSFNEQFF.

This chain connects TRBV4-3 to TRBJ1-5; the D is unclear. V shed 0 bases and J shed 6 bases, with 12 bases lying between them. Per the germline V gene, CDR1 is LGHNA and CDR2 is YSLEER. The CDR3 consists of 15 residues. CDR3 sequence reads: CASSQDLGKAQPQHF. CDR3 nucleotides: TGCGCCAGCAGCCAAGATCTCGGGAAAGCTCAGCCCCAGCATTTT.

This clonotype came up a few times. This chain uses TRBV12-3 or TRBV12-4 with TRBJ2-2; possibly TRBD1 for D (6 bases). V shed 5 bases and J shed 1 base, with 8 bases lying between them. The CDR3 extends over 14 amino acids. CDR3 protein: CASSIRGNTGELFF. CDR3 bases: TGTGCCAGCAGTATCAGGGGGAACACCGGGGAGCTGTTTTTT.

This clonotype was observed at least ten times. The chain combines TRBV12-3 or TRBV12-4 with TRBJ1-1; TRBD1 aligns across 9 bases. The length of the CDR3 is 15 residues. The V gene end was trimmed by 5 bases and the J gene end by 1 base; junction bases not matched to a gene: 5. The CDR3 sequence: CASSPRTGENTEAFF. The CDR3 region has the DNA TGTGCCAGCAGTCCCCGGACAGGGGAGAACACTGAAGCTTTCTTT.

This clonotype was detected ten times or more. V gene TRBV28 combines with J gene TRBJ2-5, with D possibly TRBD2 on 6 matching bases. Germline V gene lookup returns CDR1 MDHEN and CDR2 SYDVKM. The CDR3 is 12 residues long. Trimming took 5 bases from V and 6 from J, leaving 10 bases between them. Written as DNA, the CDR3 is TGTGCCAGCAGTAGGGGCGGGAAGACCCAGTACTTC. Protein sequence: CASSRGGKTQYF. The variable domain in full, completed from reference TRBV28 and TRBJ2-5, reads DVKVTQSSRYLVKRTGEKVFLECVQDMDHENMFWYRQDPGLGLRLIYFSYDVKMKEKGDIPEGYSVSREKKERFSLILESASTNQTSMYLCASSRGGKTQYFGPGTRLLVL.